Below, one TCR beta chain is given with its context. As yet, its antigen is unknown. Libraries for TCR beta were made by quantitative 5'-RACE with molecular barcodes. TCRdb itself ran the 5' RACE reads through MiXCR, one entry per CDR3 protein. The top ten hold roughly 0.51% of the sample, which has about 800,000 distinct CDR3 sequences, approximately 10% seen once. Between the trimmed V and J ends, which lost 4 bases and 1 base, there was a span of 9 bases. Germline CDR1 is DFQATT and CDR2 is SNEGSKA (reference sequence). The CDR3 is made up of 13 amino acids. This specimen comes from a study of CD8 T cells in ankylosing spondylitis. Study observations and caveats: Ankylosing spondylitis blood appeared to be characterized by a TCR beta motif of 8 or 9 highly homologous variants.

The specimen sequenced was blood, either unsorted or a sorted T cell fraction (not recorded which). The chain carries TRBV20-1 and TRBJ2-3, with D uncertain. The receptor was derived from a male donor with ankylosing spondylitis. The CDR3 DNA reads TGCAGTGCTATGGGCGGTGGCACAGATACGCAGTATTTT. Protein product: CSAMGGGTDTQYF.